This TCR beta chain was retrieved from a study of T cell responses to AZD1222 COVID-19 vaccine. This CDR3 contains 14 residues. With 1 base removed from V and 7 bases from J, the gap between germline ends came to 13 bases. Germline V gives CDR1 SGHAT, CDR2 FQNNGV. Regarding the study as a whole: Mapped onto spike, vaccine-associated CD4 TCRs spanned it and were dominant at 160-218 and 743-854. Variant regions that are unmutated are reportedly the target of nearly half of spike-specific TCRs. It should be noted that donors were predominantly white British and more often female, and clonal diversity was possibly underestimated.

Profiling relied on immunoSEQ multiplex PCR, and the TCRdb table lists in-frame clones only, not all of them. The data contain about 270,000 clones, roughly 93% of them singletons. Comment on this clone: Its antigen remains unidentified.

The sequence was collected from an adult who received the AZD1222 COVID-19 vaccine. The V and J genes are TRBV11-2 and TRBJ2-5, with TRBD2 as a possible D gene (6 bases). Sequencing used peripheral blood, obtained 28 days after the second AZD1222 dose. CDR3 protein: CASSLGGGAATQYF. CDR3 sequence (DNA): TGTGCCAGCAGCTTAGGGGGCGGGGCCGCGACCCAGTACTTC.